This TCR beta chain was identified during a study of OX40 agonist ivuxolimab in advanced cancers. Study-wide context: A mean age of around 66 years, range about 20 to 85, was recorded, and roughly 83% were male.

The CDR3 is 16 amino acids. Trimming stripped 4 bases from V and 0 bases from J, with 14 bases between. CDR1 and CDR2 (germline): LGHNA, YSLEER. Sequencing used immunoSEQ multiplex PCR; TCRdb keeps in-frame clones, though not all of them. Of 60,000 to 90,000 clones listed, about 81% are singletons. The chain is built from TRBV4-3 and TRBJ2-3, with D tentatively TRBD2 (5 bases). This specimen consisted of CD4+ or CD8+ T cells sorted from blood, obtained in a trial of the OX40 agonist ivuxolimab. The receptor's source is an adult with an advanced solid tumor such as melanoma, head and neck, liver or kidney cancer. The CDR3 DNA follows: TGCGCCAGCAGCCCAATGAGAGGGTTTAGCACAGATACGCAGTATTTT. Translating it yields CASSPMRGFSTDTQYF.